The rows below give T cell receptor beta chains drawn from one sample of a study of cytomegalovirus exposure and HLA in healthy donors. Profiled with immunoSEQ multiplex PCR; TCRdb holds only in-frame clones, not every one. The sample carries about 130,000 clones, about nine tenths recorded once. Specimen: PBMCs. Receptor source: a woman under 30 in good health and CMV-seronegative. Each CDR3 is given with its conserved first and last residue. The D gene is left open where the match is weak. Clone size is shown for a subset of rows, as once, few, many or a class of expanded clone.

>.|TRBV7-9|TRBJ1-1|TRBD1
CASSLAGGLNTEAFF
TGTGCCAGCAGCTTAGCAGGGGGCCTGAACACTGAAGCTTTCTTT
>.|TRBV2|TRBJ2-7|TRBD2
CASGPSGLLAYEQYF
TGTGCCAGCGGGCCTAGCGGGCTGCTTGCCTACGAGCAGTACTTC
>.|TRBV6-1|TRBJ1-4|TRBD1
CASSRQGAGSEKLFF
TGTGCCAGCAGTAGACAGGGGGCGGGAAGTGAAAAACTGTTTTTT
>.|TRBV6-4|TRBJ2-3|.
CASSDSGGTSTDTQYF
TGTGCCAGCAGTGACTCGGGGGGAACTAGCACAGATACGCAGTATTTT
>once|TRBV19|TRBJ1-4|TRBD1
CASGDLTGGYGHSEKLFF
TGTGCCAGTGGCGATCTGACAGGGGGCTACGGTCATAGTGAAAAACTGTTTTTT
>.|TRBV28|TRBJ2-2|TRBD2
CASSGLAVRVAGELFF
TGTGCCAGCAGTGGACTAGCGGTCCGAGTGGCCGGGGAGCTGTTTTTT
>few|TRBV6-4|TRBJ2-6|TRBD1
CASSPMTGAGANVLTF
TGTGCCAGCAGTCCTATGACAGGGGCTGGGGCCAACGTCCTGACTTTC
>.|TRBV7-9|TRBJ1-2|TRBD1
CASSSESGTGNFYGYTF
TGTGCCAGCAGCTCGGAGTCCGGGACAGGGAATTTCTATGGCTACACCTTC
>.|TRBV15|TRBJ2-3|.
CATSRVILMGGDTQYF
TGTGCCACCAGCAGAGTTATCTTAATGGGGGGAGATACGCAGTATTTT
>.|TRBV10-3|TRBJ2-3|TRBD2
CANKAGGHTDTQYF
TGTGCCAACAAAGCGGGAGGGCACACAGATACGCAGTATTTT
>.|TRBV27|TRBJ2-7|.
CASGDRTYSYEQYF
TGTGCCAGCGGTGACAGGACGTACTCCTACGAGCAGTACTTC
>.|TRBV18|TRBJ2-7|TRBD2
CASSRTSGNNEQYF
TGTGCCAGCTCCCGGACTAGCGGGAACAACGAGCAGTACTTC
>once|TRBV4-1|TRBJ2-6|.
CASSKANQGGANVLTF
TGCGCCAGCAGCAAGGCCAACCAGGGTGGGGCCAACGTCCTGACTTTC
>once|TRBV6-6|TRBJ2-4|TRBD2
CASRRSGGRNIQYF
TGTGCCAGCCGACGAAGCGGCGGGAGAAACATTCAGTACTTC
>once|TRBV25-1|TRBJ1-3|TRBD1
CATGTAGNTIYF
TGTGCCACCGGGACAGCTGGAAACACCATATATTTT
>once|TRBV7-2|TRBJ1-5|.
CASSTTTRGQPQHF
TGTGCCAGCAGCACTACCACCCGGGGTCAGCCCCAGCATTTT
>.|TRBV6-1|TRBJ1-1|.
CASEVAESTEAFF
TGTGCCAGCGAGGTGGCGGAAAGCACTGAAGCTTTCTTT
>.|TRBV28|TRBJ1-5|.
CASSSLDWGRGSNQPQHF
TGTGCCAGCAGTTCCCTTGATTGGGGCAGGGGAAGCAATCAGCCCCAGCATTTT
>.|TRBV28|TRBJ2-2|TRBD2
CASALGRADTGELFF
TGTGCCAGCGCTTTAGGGAGGGCCGACACCGGGGAGCTGTTTTTT
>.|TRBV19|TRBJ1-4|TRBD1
CASSRQGTNEKLFF
TGTGCCAGTAGCAGACAGGGGACTAATGAAAAACTGTTTTTT
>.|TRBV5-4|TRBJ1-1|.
CASSFGGAQDTEAFF
TGTGCCAGCAGCTTTGGGGGGGCCCAGGACACTGAAGCTTTCTTT
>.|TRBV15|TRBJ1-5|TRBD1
CATSREKPGQGHQPQHF
TGTGCCACCAGCAGAGAGAAACCGGGACAGGGGCATCAGCCCCAGCATTTT
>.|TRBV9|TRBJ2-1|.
CASSLPGLHLNEQFF
TGTGCCAGCAGCTTACCGGGACTTCATCTTAATGAGCAGTTCTTC
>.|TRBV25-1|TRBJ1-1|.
CASSDGKGAFF
TGTGCCAGCAGTGACGGGAAAGGGGCTTTCTTT
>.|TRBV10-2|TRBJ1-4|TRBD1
CASSDRDRVGEKLFF
TGCGCCAGCAGTGACCGGGACAGGGTGGGTGAAAAACTGTTTTTT
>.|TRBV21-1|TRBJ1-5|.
CASSKRGFRQPQHF
TGTGCCAGCAGCAAAAGGGGGTTTCGCCAGCCCCAGCATTTT
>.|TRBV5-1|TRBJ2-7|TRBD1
CASKLGGTGSYEQYF
TGCGCCAGCAAGCTTGGCGGGACAGGCTCCTACGAGCAGTACTTC
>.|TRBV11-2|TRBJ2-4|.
CASSQHGGLAKNIQYF
TGTGCCAGCAGCCAGCACGGTGGGCTAGCCAAAAACATTCAGTACTTC
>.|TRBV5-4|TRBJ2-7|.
CASSLSGYEQYF
TGTGCCAGCAGCTTGTCGGGATACGAGCAGTACTTC
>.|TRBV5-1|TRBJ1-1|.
CASSLGQEAFF
TGCGCCAGCAGCTTAGGACAGGAAGCTTTCTTT
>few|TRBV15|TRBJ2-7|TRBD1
CATSRTGGKEQYF
TGTGCCACCAGCAGGACAGGGGGTAAAGAGCAGTACTTC
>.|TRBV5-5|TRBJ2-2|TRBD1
CASSGTTGQNTGELFF
TGTGCCAGCAGCGGGACGACAGGGCAGAACACCGGGGAGCTGTTTTTT
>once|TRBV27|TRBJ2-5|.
CASSLQVSGTQYF
TGTGCCAGCAGTTTACAGGTTTCCGGGACCCAGTACTTC
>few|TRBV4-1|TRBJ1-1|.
CASSQPGNTEAFF
TGCGCCAGCAGCCAACCAGGGAACACTGAAGCTTTCTTT
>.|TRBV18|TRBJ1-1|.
CASCKQGRGNTEAFF
TGTGCCAGCTGTAAACAGGGTAGAGGGAACACTGAAGCTTTCTTT
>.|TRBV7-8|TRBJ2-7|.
CASRPTDSYEQYF
TGTGCCAGCAGACCGACAGACTCCTACGAGCAGTACTTC
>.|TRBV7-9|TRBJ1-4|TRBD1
CASSPGQGNEKLFF
TGTGCCAGCAGCCCCGGACAGGGTAATGAAAAACTGTTTTTT